This is a list of T cell receptor beta chains from one sample in a study of blood T cell repertoires in COVID-19. Profiling relied on immunoSEQ multiplex PCR, and the TCRdb table lists in-frame clones only, not all of them. Of just over 15,000 clones in the sample, around 83% were seen once. The sequencing sample was made of peripheral blood. These receptors were collected from an elderly man with active or convalescent COVID-19. CDR3s include the opening cysteine and the closing phenylalanine or tryptophan. A D gene is named only where the DNA matches it firmly. Clone size is stated in some rows and not others, as once, few, many or a class when expanded.

TRBJ1-1 TRBV28 TRBD1 . TGTGCCAGCAGTTTAGGAGGACAGGGGGCGGGAACTGAAGCTTTCTTT CASSLGGQGAGTEAFF
TRBJ1-2 TRBV7-9 TRBD1 . TGTGCCAGCAGCTTAGGATCACAGGGGGAGCGCTACACCTTC CASSLGSQGERYTF
TRBJ1-6 TRBV11-2 . . TGTGCCAGTGGGAGCTCCTATAATTCACCCCTCCACTTT CASGSSYNSPLHF
TRBJ2-1 TRBV6-5 . . TGTGCCAGCAGTTATCCAGGGGTTTACGGCAATGAGCAGTTCTTC CASSYPGVYGNEQFF
TRBJ1-2 TRBV6-2/TRBV6-3 TRBD1 . TGTGCCAGCAGCGCGTTGGGACAGTCGGACTATGGCTACACCTTC CASSALGQSDYGYTF
TRBJ2-5 TRBV7-3 . . TGTGCCAGCAGCCAGGACGGGTTCCCGGGGGAGACCCAGTACTTC CASSQDGFPGETQYF
TRBJ2-7 TRBV29-1 TRBD1 . TGCAGCGTCAACGCTCCGGGACAGGGGTCTGGCGAGCAGTACTTC CSVNAPGQGSGEQYF
TRBJ1-5 TRBV19 . . TGTGCCAGTAGTATAGGGGGGCCCGCCGAGACGCCCCAGCATTTT CASSIGGPAETPQHF
TRBJ2-3 TRBV15 . once TGTGCCACCAGCAGAGATCCTCTTCTCGCGTCAGATACGCAGTATTTT CATSRDPLLASDTQYF
TRBJ1-5 TRBV2 TRBD1 once TGTGCCAGCAGGAACAGGGGTTCGGAGCCCCAGCATTTT CASRNRGSEPQHF
TRBJ1-5 TRBV6-2/TRBV6-3 TRBD1 . TGTGCCAGCAGCCACCTGGACAGGGCATATAGCAATCAGCCCCAGCATTTT CASSHLDRAYSNQPQHF
TRBJ2-2 TRBV11-3 . . TGTGCCAGCAGCTTGGGACTACAGGGGGACACCGGGGAGCTGTTTTTT CASSLGLQGDTGELFF
TRBJ2-6 TRBV2 TRBD1 . TGTGCCAGCAGCCAGGACAGGTCCGGGGCCAACGTCCTGACTTTC CASSQDRSGANVLTF
TRBJ2-1 TRBV6-5 . . TGTGCCAGTCGAGGGGGGGGCCAAGACTACAATGAGCAGTTCTTC CASRGGGQDYNEQFF
TRBJ1-1 TRBV7-9 . . TGTGCCAGCAGAGGGGCCACTGAAGCTTTCTTT CASRGATEAFF
TRBJ1-5 TRBV7-8 . few TGTGCCAGCAGCCCATTGGGGGGAGGAGATCAGCCCCAGCATTTT CASSPLGGGDQPQHF
TRBJ1-3 TRBV6-5 TRBD1 . TGTGCCAGCAATTCAGGGGGCTCTGGAAACACCATATATTTT CASNSGGSGNTIYF
TRBJ2-7 TRBV9 . . TGTGCCAGCAGCGTAGATAGCACTAGTCCGTACGAGCAGTACTTC CASSVDSTSPYEQYF
TRBJ2-5 TRBV4-2 TRBD2 . TGTGCCAGCAGCCAAGAGTACCAGCCGGGGGGAGAGACCCAGTACTTC CASSQEYQPGGETQYF
TRBJ2-1 TRBV7-2 . . TGTGCCAGCAGGAGGAGGTACCTTAACAATGAGCAGTTCTTC CASRRRYLNNEQFF
TRBJ1-4 TRBV5-1 . . TGCGCCAGCAGCTTTAGTAGATCAACTAATGAAAAACTGTTTTTT CASSFSRSTNEKLFF
TRBJ2-7 TRBV7-8 TRBD1 . TGTGCCAGCAGCTTCACAGGGGGCGGCGAGCAGTACTTC CASSFTGGGEQYF
TRBJ1-6 TRBV19 . . TGTGCCAGCTCCCTCGGCGGTGGTTCACCCCTCCACTTT CASSLGGGSPLHF
TRBJ2-7 TRBV18 TRBD1 . TGTGCCAGCTCACCATATAGGGACAGTGCCTACGAGCAGTACTTC CASSPYRDSAYEQYF
TRBJ2-1 TRBV14 . . TGTGCCAGCAGCCCCCTTTTTGGTCCGAGCTCCTACAATGAGCAGTTCTTC CASSPLFGPSSYNEQFF
TRBJ1-3 TRBV3-1/TRBV3-2 . . TGTGCCAGCACAGGCAACTCTGGAAACACCATATATTTT CASTGNSGNTIYF